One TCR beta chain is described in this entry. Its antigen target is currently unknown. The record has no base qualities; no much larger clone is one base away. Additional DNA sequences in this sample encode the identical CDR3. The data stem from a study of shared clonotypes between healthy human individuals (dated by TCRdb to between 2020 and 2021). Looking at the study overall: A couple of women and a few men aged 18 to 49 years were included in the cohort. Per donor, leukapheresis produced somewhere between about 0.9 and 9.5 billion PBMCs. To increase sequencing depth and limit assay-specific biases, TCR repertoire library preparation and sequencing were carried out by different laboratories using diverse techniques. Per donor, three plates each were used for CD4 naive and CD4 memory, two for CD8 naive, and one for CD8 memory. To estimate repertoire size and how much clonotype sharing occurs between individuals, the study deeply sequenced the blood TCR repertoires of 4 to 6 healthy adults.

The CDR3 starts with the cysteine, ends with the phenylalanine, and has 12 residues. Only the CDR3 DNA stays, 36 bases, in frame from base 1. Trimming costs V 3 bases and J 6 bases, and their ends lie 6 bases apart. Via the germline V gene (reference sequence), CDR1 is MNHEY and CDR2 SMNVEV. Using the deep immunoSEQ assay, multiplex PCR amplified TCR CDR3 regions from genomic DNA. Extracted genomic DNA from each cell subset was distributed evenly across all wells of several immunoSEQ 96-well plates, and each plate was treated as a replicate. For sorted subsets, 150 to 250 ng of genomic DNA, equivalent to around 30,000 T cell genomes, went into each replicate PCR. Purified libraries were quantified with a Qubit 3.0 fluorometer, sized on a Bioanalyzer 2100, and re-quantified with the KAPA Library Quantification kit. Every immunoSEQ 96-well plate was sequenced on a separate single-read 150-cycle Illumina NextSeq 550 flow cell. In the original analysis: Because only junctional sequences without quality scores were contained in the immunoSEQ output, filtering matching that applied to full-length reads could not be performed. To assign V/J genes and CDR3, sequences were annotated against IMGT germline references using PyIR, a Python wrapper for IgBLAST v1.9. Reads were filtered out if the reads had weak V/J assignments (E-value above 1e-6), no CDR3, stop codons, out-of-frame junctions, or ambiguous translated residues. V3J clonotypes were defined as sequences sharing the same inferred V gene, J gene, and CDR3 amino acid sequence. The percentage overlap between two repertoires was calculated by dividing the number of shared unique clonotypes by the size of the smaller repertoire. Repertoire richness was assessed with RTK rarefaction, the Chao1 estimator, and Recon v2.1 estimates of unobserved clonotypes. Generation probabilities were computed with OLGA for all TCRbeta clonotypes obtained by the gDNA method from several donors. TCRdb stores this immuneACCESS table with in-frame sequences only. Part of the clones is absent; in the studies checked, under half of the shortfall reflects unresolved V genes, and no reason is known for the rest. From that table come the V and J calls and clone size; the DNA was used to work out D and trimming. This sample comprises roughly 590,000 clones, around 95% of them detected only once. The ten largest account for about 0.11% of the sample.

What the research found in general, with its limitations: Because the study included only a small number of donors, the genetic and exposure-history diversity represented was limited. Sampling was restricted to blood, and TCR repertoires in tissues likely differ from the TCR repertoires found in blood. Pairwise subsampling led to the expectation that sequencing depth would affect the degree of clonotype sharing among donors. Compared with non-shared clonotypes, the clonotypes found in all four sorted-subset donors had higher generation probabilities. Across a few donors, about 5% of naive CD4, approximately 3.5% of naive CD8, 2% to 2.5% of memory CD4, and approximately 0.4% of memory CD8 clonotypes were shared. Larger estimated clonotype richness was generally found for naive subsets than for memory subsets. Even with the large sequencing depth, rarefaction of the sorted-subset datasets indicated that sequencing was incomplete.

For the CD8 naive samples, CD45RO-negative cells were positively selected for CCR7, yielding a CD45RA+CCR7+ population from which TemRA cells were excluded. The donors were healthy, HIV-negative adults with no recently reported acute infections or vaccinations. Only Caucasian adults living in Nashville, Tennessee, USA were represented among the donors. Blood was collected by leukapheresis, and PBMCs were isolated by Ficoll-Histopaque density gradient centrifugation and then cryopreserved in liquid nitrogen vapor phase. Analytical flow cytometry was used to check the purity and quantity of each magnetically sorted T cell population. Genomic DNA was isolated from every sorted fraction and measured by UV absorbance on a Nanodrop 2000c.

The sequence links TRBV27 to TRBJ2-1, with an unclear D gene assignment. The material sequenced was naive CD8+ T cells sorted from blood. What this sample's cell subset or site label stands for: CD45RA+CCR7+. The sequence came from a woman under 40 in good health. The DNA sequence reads TGTGCCAGCAGTTTCCTCGGCAATGAGCAGTTCTTC. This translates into CASSFLGNEQFF.